Given below is one T cell receptor beta chain in context. Its antigen is as yet unknown. The sample is drawn from a study of cytomegalovirus exposure and HLA in healthy donors. Study summary: The approximately 720 first-cohort repertoires and the 95 to 150 validation repertoires shared the same platform, a later analysis reported.

The CDR3 covers 13 residues. In germline, CDR1 is SGHAT, CDR2 FQDESV (reference sequence). The trim removed 5 bases at V and 6 bases at J, leaving 5 bases unmatched. The method was immunoSEQ multiplex PCR; TCRdb's version includes in-frame clones alone and lacks a portion of them. The data contain about 170,000 clones, 95% to 96% of them singletons. Study-wide results and limits: There were 150 to 200 TCR beta chains listed as cytomegalovirus-associated. Through in vitro validation, a few CMV-associated chains were shown to be specific for CMV antigens.

The donors formed part of the approximately 120-subject validation cohort, distinct from the roughly 670-subject first cohort. This clonotype originated in a young woman in good health and CMV-seronegative. The chain uses TRBV11-1 and TRBJ2-5; 8 bases fit TRBD1. Sequencing was carried out using PBMCs. This CDR3 is CASSQDRAQTQYF. CDR3 DNA: TGTGCCAGCAGCCAGGACAGGGCTCAGACCCAGTACTTC.